These 30 T cell receptor beta chains were sequenced from one sample in a study of CD8+CD57+ T cells in acquired aplastic anemia. Investigators profiled TCR beta VDJ and CDR3 from genomic DNA template. TCRdb passed the reads through MiXCR, listing each CDR3 protein once. The data hold just over 400,000 distinct CDR3 sequences, with 55% to 70% observed a single time. The material sequenced was sorted CD4+, CD8+, or CD8+CD57+ T cells (not recorded which) from PBMCs. Receptors were obtained from a human donor in good health, serving as a control.

This chain connects TRBV7-2 to TRBJ2-7; the match to TRBD2 covers 9 bases. This CDR3 is 15 amino acids long. Germline lookup yields CDR1 SGHTA and CDR2 FQGNSA. V was clipped by 5 bases and J by 9 bases; unmatched bases: 14. This chain's CDR3 is CASSALAGRTDTQYF. The CDR3, as DNA: TGTGCCAGCAGCGCGCTAGCGGGGCGCACAGATACGCAGTACTTC.

At least ten counts were recorded for this clonotype. The V gene is TRBV7-2, the J gene TRBJ2-7; 8 bases map to TRBD1. The CDR3 contains 16 residues. J gave up 2 bases and V 1 base, and 7 bases lay outside the gene matches. Germline V CDR1 and CDR2: SGHTA, FQGNSA. The CDR3 is CASSLVGQGITYEQYF. In nucleotides, the CDR3 is TGTGCCAGCAGCTTAGTAGGACAGGGAATAACCTACGAGCAGTACTTC.

Remarks on this clonotype: A read error may account for a junction end that differs from germline. The chain links TRBV9 to TRBJ2-1, with TRBD2 as a possible D gene (6 bases). Germline V gene sequence: CDR1 SGDLS, CDR2 YYNGEE. CDR3 length: 14 residues. In DNA, the CDR3 is TGTGCCAGCAGTGTATTGGGGGGATCAAATGAGCAGTCCTTC. Amino acids: CASSVLGGSNEQSF. Full variable domain (outside the CDR3, taken from reference TRBV9 and TRBJ2-1): DSGVTQTPKHLITATGQRVTLRCSPRSGDLSVYWYQQSLDQGLQFLIQYYNGEERAKGNILERFSAQQFPDLHSELNLSSLELGDSALYFCASSVLGGSNEQSFGPGTRLTVL.

About this clonotype: Without the conserved terminal phenylalanine or tryptophan, this CDR3 likely stems from a read error. Because the CDR3's place on the DNA is in doubt, the DNA is left out and the CDR3 is given as listed by TCRdb. The gene calls are TRBV15 and TRBJ1-4. The CDR3 sequence runs 14 residues, both termini included. CDR1 is LNHNV, CDR2 YYDKDF, per germline (reference sequence). The CDR3 loop reads CATGISGTNVMTFV.

In DNA form, the CDR3 reads TGTGCCAGCAAGCTAGCGGGTACCTACGAGCAGTACTTC. Protein product: CASKLAGTYEQYF. The chain links TRBV2 to TRBJ2-7; 8 nucleotides match TRBD2. V was pared by 7 bases and J by 2 bases, with 4 bases of the junction left unmatched. The CDR3 spans 13 residues. Germline V gives CDR1 SNHLY, CDR2 FYNNEI.

The V and J genes are TRBV5-4 and TRBJ2-7; TRBD2 matches at 7 bases. Germline V CDR1 and CDR2: SGHNT, YYREEE (reference sequence). CDR3 size: 15 residues. J was trimmed by 8 bases and V by 2 bases; bases with no gene match: 13. The CDR3 DNA follows: TGTGCCAGCAGCTTAGCCGCGGGGGAAGAGCGACAGCAGTACTTC. It is translated as CASSLAAGEERQQYF.

About this clonotype itself: Germline is not matched at one junction end, which may reflect a read error. This rearrangement joins TRBV7-2 to TRBJ1-2; no definite D call. Looked up from germline, CDR1 is SGHTA and CDR2 is FQGNSA. This CDR3 has 12 residues. DNA for the CDR3: TGTGCCAGCACCTCCGACACGGTTGACTACAGCTTC. Protein: CASTSDTVDYSF. Looking up the rest from reference TRBV7-2 and TRBJ1-2 gives the full variable domain: GAGVSQSPSNKVTEKGKDVELRCDPISGHTALYWYRQSLGQGLEFLIYFQGNSAPDKSGLPSDRFSAERTGGSVSTLTIQRTQQEDSAVYLCASTSDTVDYSFGSGTRLTVV.

There are many counts of this clonotype. CDR3 sequence: CASSPGLQETQYF. CDR3 nucleotide sequence: TGTGCCAGCAGCCCGGGACTCCAAGAGACCCAGTACTTC. The rearrangement uses TRBV5-4 and TRBJ2-5; D is perhaps TRBD2 (6 bases). This CDR3 has 13 amino acids. The germline CDR1 and CDR2 sequences are SGHNT and YYREEE (reference sequence). V gave up 4 bases and J gave up 1 base, with 8 bases separating them.

The count of this clonotype is one. Since a much larger clone is just one base distant, this may be a read error. The V gene is TRBV11-3, the J gene TRBJ2-1; no definite D call. Germline assignment: CDR1 SGHNT and CDR2 YENEEA. The CDR3 contains 15 residues. In DNA form, the CDR3 reads TGTGCCAGCAGCCCCGATGGGGAATTAGACAATGAGCAGTCCTTC. It codes for CASSPDGELDNEQSF.

J is TRBJ2-7 and V is TRBV7-2; 13 positions agree with TRBD2. The length of the CDR3 is 17 residues. Looked up from germline, CDR1 is SGHTA and CDR2 is FQGNSA. J gave up 3 bases and V 1 base, and 6 bases lay outside the gene matches. The CDR3 spells CASSLDRLAGGYYEQYF. In DNA, the CDR3 is TGTGCCAGCAGCTTAGACAGACTAGCGGGGGGTTACTACGAGCAGTACTTC.

V gene TRBV12-3 or TRBV12-4 combines with J gene TRBJ2-3; 13 bases align to TRBD2. V lost 6 bases, J lost 1 base, and 4 bases stayed unmatched. This CDR3 has 16 amino acids. CDR3 region: CASRTGLAGGTDTQYF. The CDR3 DNA sequence: TGTGCCAGCAGAACTGGACTAGCGGGGGGCACAGATACGCAGTATTTT.

The gene calls are TRBV12-3 or TRBV12-4 and TRBJ2-5; 9 bases are shared with TRBD2. This CDR3 comprises 15 residues. V lost 6 bases to trimming and J lost 0 bases; unmatched junction nucleotides: 5. CDR3 sequence (DNA): TGTGCCAGCAGCCGTAGCGGGGGTCACCAAGAGACCCAGTACTTC. This sequence encodes CASSRSGGHQETQYF.

In its sample, this clonotype was seen a few times. The chain joins TRBV7-2 to TRBJ1-2; 7 positions agree with TRBD1. Germline-derived CDR1 and CDR2 are SGHTA and FQGNSA. The V segment lost 6 bases and the J segment 7 bases; nucleotides outside the gene matches: 5. The CDR3 covers 12 residues. The CDR3 protein is CASRVGGSGYTF. The CDR3 coding sequence is TGTGCCAGCAGAGTAGGGGGCTCTGGCTACACCTTC. The full variable domain, rest sourced from reference TRBV7-2 and TRBJ1-2, is GAGVSQSPSNKVTEKGKDVELRCDPISGHTALYWYRQSLGQGLEFLIYFQGNSAPDKSGLPSDRFSAERTGGSVSTLTIQRTQQEDSAVYLCASRVGGSGYTFGSGTRLTVV.

The V gene is TRBV12-3 or TRBV12-4, the J gene TRBJ2-7; D may be TRBD1 (5 bases). This CDR3 is 13 amino acids long. Trimming removed 3 bases from V and 4 bases from J, with 10 bases in between. The CDR3 is CASSFPDSYEQYF. The CDR3 DNA reads TGTGCCAGCAGTTTCCCCGACAGTTACGAGCAGTACTTC.

About this clonotype itself: Sequence at one end of the junction differs from germline and may be a read error. This sequence joins TRBV20-1 and TRBJ2-1; D tentatively fits TRBD1 or TRBD2 (7 bases each). The germline gives CDR1 DFQATT, CDR2 SNEGSKA (reference sequence). This CDR3 comprises 15 residues. The CDR3 coding sequence is TGCAGTGCCAGGGGGGGCCCACTTGTGTACAATGAGCGGTTCTTC. Protein sequence: CSARGGPLVYNERFF.

This clonotype was observed at least ten times. V is TRBV3-1 and J is TRBJ2-2; a possible D gene is TRBD2 (6 bases). Germline V lookup: CDR1 LGHDT, CDR2 YNNKEL (reference sequence). The V end lost 7 bases, the J end lost 4 bases, and 13 bases lay between the germline ends. This CDR3 region has 14 residues. CDR3: CASTFGRATGELFF. The CDR3 nucleotides read TGTGCCAGCACTTTCGGGAGAGCCACCGGGGAGCTGTTTTTT.

The J gene is TRBJ1-2, the V gene TRBV9; 7 bases map to TRBD1. Germline trimming cut 3 bases from V and 6 bases from J; bases unmatched to any gene: 17. The CDR3 runs 17 residues. Germline V gene data show CDR1 as SGDLS and CDR2 as YYNGEE. DNA of the CDR3: TGTGCCAGCAGCGCACTGGGGGAGGGGGCGAGTCCTGATGGCTACACCTTC. Protein: CASSALGEGASPDGYTF.

This clonotype was observed a single time. The junction and the germline gene differ at one end; a read error may be behind it. This sequence joins TRBV2 and TRBJ2-1; D remains ambiguous. From germline, CDR1 is SNHLY and CDR2 FYNNEI. The CDR3 loop spans 13 amino acids. CDR3 in DNA: TGTGCCAGCAGTGTAAACCCAACCAATGAGCAGTCCTTC. It translates to CASSVNPTNEQSF.

As regards this clonotype: Lacking the conserved final phenylalanine or tryptophan, this CDR3 likely reflects a read error. It is unclear where the CDR3 begins or ends on the DNA, so no DNA is shown, and the CDR3 is as TCRdb lists it. The rearrangement uses TRBV2 and TRBJ2-1. Germline V gene lookup returns CDR1 SNHLY and CDR2 FYNNEI. The CDR3 numbers 16 amino acids, ends counted. The CDR3 spells CASPTETREETQYFLP.

This clonotype was observed once. This chain links TRBV20-1 with TRBJ2-3; the D is unclear. V lost 3 bases, J lost 4 bases, and 20 bases lay in between. Germline CDR1 and CDR2: DFQATT and SNEGSKA (reference sequence). The CDR3 spans 16 residues. This CDR3 is CSARARAVLVPDTQYF. The CDR3 DNA reads TGCAGTGCTAGGGCGCGAGCAGTACTTGTGCCAGATACGCAGTATTTT.

This clonotype was observed at least ten times. The J gene is TRBJ2-7, the V gene TRBV11-2, with a possible D match to TRBD1 (6 bases). The length of the CDR3 is 14 residues. Germline V CDR1 and CDR2: SGHAT, FQNNGV. The V gene lost 2 bases and the J gene lost 3 bases, with 11 bases spanning the gap. The CDR3 DNA is TGTGCCAGCAGCTTAAGCTGGGACATCTACGAGCAGTACTTC. Translated: CASSLSWDIYEQYF.

To note about this clonotype: A much larger clone sits a single nucleotide away, making a read error possible. This rearrangement joins TRBV11-2 to TRBJ1-4; a weak D match, TRBD1 (6 bases). The CDR3 totals 16 residues. Germline CDR1 SGHAT, CDR2 FQNNGV. Trimming pared 5 bases from V and 5 bases from J, leaving 18 bases between. The CDR3 sequence: CASSLVTGTRNEKLFF. Here the CDR3 DNA reads TGTGCCAGCAGCCTTGTTACCGGGACAAGAAATGAAAAACTGTTTTTT.

The chain combines TRBV20-1 with TRBJ2-1, with 12 bases matching TRBD2. The length of the CDR3 is 16 residues. CDR1 DFQATT and CDR2 SNEGSKA come from the germline V gene (reference sequence). Germline trimming cut 5 bases from V and 0 bases from J; bases unmatched to any gene: 5. Here the CDR3 DNA reads TGCAGTGCTTTTCCTAGCGGGGGGGCCTCCTACAATGAGCAGTTCTTC. Encoded protein: CSAFPSGGASYNEQFF.

The chain recombines TRBV6-4 with TRBJ2-6; TRBD2 might be the D (6 bases). Germline values: CDR1 MRHNA, CDR2 SNTAGT. V was cut by 4 bases and J by 0 bases, with 10 bases left in between. This CDR3 region has 16 residues. CDR3 coding DNA: TGTGCCAGCAGTGTGCAGGGAGGCTCTGGGGCCAACGTCCTGACTTTC. Protein product: CASSVQGGSGANVLTF.

Points on this clonotype: One junction end does not reproduce the germline sequence, and a read error may be involved. This chain links TRBV20-1 with TRBJ2-3; 7 nucleotides line up with TRBD1. The V gene's germline CDR1 is DFQATT and CDR2 SNEGSKA (reference sequence). The CDR3 is made up of 13 amino acids. The CDR3: CSAATGSTDTQYF. The CDR3 DNA reads TGCAGTGCTGCGACAGGGAGCACAGATACGCAGTACTTT.

The V gene is TRBV11-2, the J gene TRBJ1-2, with a possible D match to TRBD1 (5 bases). The germline V gene encodes CDR1 SGHAT and CDR2 FQNNGV. V shed 5 bases and J shed 8 bases, with 12 bases lying between them. CDR3 size: 12 residues. The DNA of the CDR3 is TGTGCCAGCAGCACGGGGAGGGACGGCTACACCTTC. Amino acids: CASSTGRDGYTF. The full variable domain, in which reference TRBV11-2 and TRBJ1-2 provide the parts outside the CDR3, is EAGVAQSPRYKIIEKRQSVAFWCNPISGHATLYWYQQILGQGPKLLIQFQNNGVVDDSQLPKDRFSAERLKGVDSTLKIQPAKLEDSAVYLCASSTGRDGYTFGSGTRLTVV.

The chain has TRBV2 and TRBJ1-2; D perhaps matches TRBD1 (6 bases). V lost 1 base to trimming and J lost 3 bases, with 6 bases between them. The germline V gene has CDR1 SNHLY and CDR2 FYNNEI. The CDR3 spans 13 residues. The CDR3: CASSEGQDYGYTF. CDR3 bases: TGTGCCAGCAGTGAAGGACAGGACTATGGCTACACCTTC. The full variable domain, with the rest looked up from reference TRBV2 and TRBJ1-2, is EPEVTQTPSHQVTQMGQEVILRCVPISNHLYFYWYRQILGQKVEFLVSFYNNEISEKSEIFDDQFSVERPDGSNFTLKIRSTKLEDSAMYFCASSEGQDYGYTFGSGTRLTVV.

The CDR3 DNA reads as TGCAGCGCGAGGACAGGGGGACAGAGTTTCCTGACTTTC. It codes for CSARTGGQSFLTF. This chain joins TRBV20-1 and TRBJ2-6, with 10 bases identical to TRBD1. The CDR3 loop spans 13 amino acids. Germline assignment: CDR1 DFQATT and CDR2 SNEGSKA (reference sequence).

This clonotype was recorded many times. The CDR3 DNA reads TGCGCCAGCAGTATCTTGTCGCAGAGCTCTGGAAACACCATATATTTT. Protein product: CASSILSQSSGNTIYF. The chain combines TRBV5-1 with TRBJ1-3, with D hard to call. Trimming pared 5 bases from V and 0 bases from J, leaving 15 bases between. The CDR3 contains 16 residues. Germline-derived CDR1 and CDR2 are SGHRS and YFSETQ.

J is TRBJ2-3 and V is TRBV5-5; 7 nucleotides line up with TRBD2. The CDR3 has 14 residues. The trim removed 5 bases at V and 6 bases at J, leaving 9 bases unmatched. The germline V gene encodes CDR1 SGHKS and CDR2 YYEKEE (reference sequence). The CDR3 loop reads CASRGGRPKDTQYF. CDR3 coding DNA: TGTGCCAGCAGGGGAGGGCGACCTAAGGATACGCAGTATTTT. The full variable domain, completed using reference TRBV5-5 and TRBJ2-3, is DAGVTQSPTHLIKTRGQQVTLRCSPISGHKSVSWYQQVLGQGPQFIFQYYEKEERGRGNFPDRFSARQFPNYSSELNVNALLLGDSALYLCASRGGRPKDTQYFGPGTRLTVL.